This passage covers 7 T cell receptor beta chains from one sample sequenced in a study of T cell changes during pregnancy in multiple sclerosis. TCRdb's table, derived via immunoSEQ multiplex PCR, lists solely in-frame clones and lacks some. The sample has 25,000 to 30,000 clones; roughly 92% are singletons. The sample was CD8+ T cells from peripheral blood mononuclear cells, taken before pregnancy. The receptors were sampled from a female donor with multiple sclerosis, enrolled in a pregnancy study.

The genes are TRBV2 and TRBJ1-3; no clear D gene. The V gene's germline CDR1 is SNHLY and CDR2 FYNNEI. This CDR3 region has 16 residues. V lost 8 bases, J lost 0 bases, and 17 bases lay in between. The CDR3 bases are TGTGCCAGCCTCCCTACTGGAGGGAACTCTGGAAACACCATATATTTT. Translation: CASLPTGGNSGNTIYF.

This clone occurred a few times. V and J are TRBV28 and TRBJ2-3; D remains ambiguous. In germline, CDR1 is MDHEN, CDR2 SYDVKM. Trimming took 8 bases from V and 0 from J, leaving 12 bases between them. The CDR3 runs 14 residues. CDR3 sequence (DNA): TGTGCCAGCCGCCCCCTAGATAGCACAGATACGCAGTATTTT. Amino acid sequence: CASRPLDSTDTQYF.

V usage is TRBV11-3 and J usage is TRBJ2-7, with no clear D. Looked up from germline, CDR1 is SGHNT and CDR2 is YENEEA. This CDR3 contains 15 residues. Trimming pared 8 bases from V and 3 bases from J, leaving 20 bases between. The CDR3 region is CASSAVGSTDYEQYF. The CDR3, as DNA: TGTGCCAGCTCGGCGGTCGGGTCGACCGACTACGAGCAGTACTTC.

V gene TRBV9 combines with J gene TRBJ2-1; unclear D gene. The CDR3 covers 16 residues. Germline values: CDR1 SGDLS, CDR2 YYNGEE. Trimming took off 0 bases at V and 0 bases at J, with 10 bases between the two ends. The CDR3 here is CASSVAYPDSYNEQFF. The CDR3 nucleotides are TGTGCCAGCAGCGTAGCCTACCCCGACTCCTACAATGAGCAGTTCTTC.

The chain carries TRBV15 and TRBJ2-7; D remains ambiguous. V lost 6 bases and J lost 0, with 12 bases in between. CDR3 length: 14 residues. CDR1 and CDR2 (germline): LNHNV, YYDKDF (reference sequence). The CDR3 spells CATRETLSSYEQYF. In DNA, the CDR3 is TGTGCCACCAGGGAGACGCTGAGCTCCTACGAGCAGTACTTC.

The V gene is TRBV7-6, the J gene TRBJ1-6; possibly TRBD1 for D (5 bases). The V end was cut by 2 bases, the J end by 8 bases, with 22 bases between. The CDR3 runs 18 residues. Germline-derived CDR1 and CDR2 are SGHVS and FNYEAQ. CDR3 sequence reads: CASSLLSVTAFGDSPLHF. The CDR3 bases are TGTGCCAGCAGCTTACTTTCAGTGACAGCCTTTGGAGATTCACCCCTCCACTTT.

This chain joins TRBV7-2 and TRBJ2-1; TRBD2 might be the D (6 bases). The V end was cut by 1 base, the J end by 9 bases, with 16 bases between. Germline V CDR1 and CDR2: SGHTA, FQGNSA. This CDR3 is 15 amino acids long. The CDR3 loop is CASSLGGLTHAEQFF. CDR3 DNA sequence: TGTGCCAGCAGCTTAGGGGGACTCACCCATGCTGAGCAGTTCTTC. The variable domain in full, completed from reference TRBV7-2 and TRBJ2-1, reads GAGVSQSPSNKVTEKGKDVELRCDPISGHTALYWYRQSLGQGLEFLIYFQGNSAPDKSGLPSDRFSAERTGGSVSTLTIQRTQQEDSAVYLCASSLGGLTHAEQFFGPGTRLTVL.